Sequencing of this T cell receptor beta chain was carried out in a study of blood T cell repertoires in COVID-19. Generated by immunoSEQ multiplex PCR, the TCRdb table keeps only in-frame clones and is missing some. The sample lists hundreds of thousands of clones; around 87% were seen once. V shed 1 base and J 10 bases; nucleotides not matched to a gene: 13. Germline values: CDR1 SEHNR, CDR2 FQNEAQ (reference sequence). The CDR3 is 16 amino acids. This clone has just a few counts. This clonotype was obtained from a human donor in a cohort sampled during active COVID-19. V usage is TRBV7-9 and J usage is TRBJ1-1; 9 bases map to TRBD1. Input material: peripheral blood. CDR3 nucleotide sequence: TGTGCCAGCAGCTTAGATGGGGGACAGGGAACGCTGCGAGCTTTCTTT. The encoded protein is CASSLDGGQGTLRAFF.